One sample yielded the 7 T cell receptor beta chains listed below, sequenced in a study of OX40 agonist ivuxolimab in advanced cancers. Sequenced by immunoSEQ multiplex PCR; TCRdb stores in-frame clones only, minus some. Found here are about 64,000 clones, more than 80% of them singletons; the top ten hold 13% to 15%. Sequenced here: CD4+ or CD8+ T cells sorted from blood, sampled in a trial of the OX40 agonist ivuxolimab. These receptors all come from an adult with an advanced solid tumor such as melanoma, head and neck, liver or kidney cancer.

The chain links TRBV2 to TRBJ2-7, with TRBD1 as a possible D gene (5 bases). V was trimmed by 3 bases and J by 1 base, leaving 7 bases between them. CDR1 SNHLY and CDR2 FYNNEI come from the germline V gene. This CDR3 is 13 amino acids long. CDR3 sequence reads: CASSDRESYEQYF. Here the CDR3 DNA reads TGTGCCAGCAGTGACAGGGAATCCTACGAGCAGTACTTC.

This sequence joins TRBV19 and TRBJ2-7, with TRBD1 as a possible D gene (5 bases). The germline V and J ends were trimmed by 5 bases and 5 bases, with 7 bases remaining between them. Germline assignment: CDR1 LNHDA and CDR2 SQIVND (reference sequence). This CDR3 region has 11 residues. CDR3 in amino acids: CASSFRDEQYF. CDR3 bases: TGTGCCAGTAGTTTCAGGGACGAGCAGTACTTC.

The V call is TRBV4-1, the J call TRBJ2-1; D remains unclear. The CDR3 extends over 16 amino acids. The V gene's germline CDR1 is MGHRA and CDR2 YSYEKL. With 2 bases removed from V and 7 bases from J, the gap between germline ends came to 18 bases. The chain's CDR3 is CASSQRSGDTLNEQFF. CDR3 in DNA: TGCGCCAGCAGCCAACGGTCTGGGGATACCTTAAATGAGCAGTTCTTC.

The rearrangement joins TRBV19 to TRBJ2-1; the D gene is possibly TRBD2 (5 bases). Trimming took off 3 bases at V and 0 bases at J, with 12 bases between the two ends. Germline CDR1 reads LNHDA; CDR2 reads SQIVND (reference sequence). The CDR3 consists of 16 residues. The CDR3 nucleotides are TGTGCCAGTAGTATCGCTACTAGGAGCTCCTACAATGAGCAGTTCTTC. It yields the protein CASSIATRSSYNEQFF.

The J gene is TRBJ2-2, the V gene TRBV5-8; D possibly uses TRBD1 or TRBD2 (7 bases each). The V end was cut by 1 base, the J end by 6 bases, with 10 bases between. This CDR3 spans 14 amino acids. CDR1 is SGHTS and CDR2 is YDEGEE in the germline V gene. This CDR3 reads CASSLQGGSGELFF. CDR3 DNA sequence: TGTGCCAGCAGCTTGCAGGGGGGGTCCGGGGAGCTGTTTTTT.

The genes are TRBV5-5 and TRBJ2-7, with D possibly being TRBD2 (5 bases). Looked up from germline, CDR1 is SGHKS and CDR2 is YYEKEE (reference sequence). The CDR3 loop spans 13 amino acids. Deletions cut 0 bases from V and 2 bases from J, with 6 bases between. CDR3 amino acids: CASSLGLTYEQYF. CDR3 nucleotide sequence: TGTGCCAGCAGCTTGGGACTAACCTACGAGCAGTACTTC.

The rearrangement links TRBV6-6 to TRBJ2-5; 8 bases align to TRBD1. The ends lost 6 bases at V and 2 bases at J; junction bases unmatched: 5. Germline V gene sequence: CDR1 MNHNY, CDR2 SVGAGI (reference sequence). The CDR3 covers 14 residues. The CDR3: CASSPDRAQETQYF. The DNA of the CDR3 is TGTGCCAGCAGCCCGGACAGGGCACAAGAGACCCAGTACTTC.